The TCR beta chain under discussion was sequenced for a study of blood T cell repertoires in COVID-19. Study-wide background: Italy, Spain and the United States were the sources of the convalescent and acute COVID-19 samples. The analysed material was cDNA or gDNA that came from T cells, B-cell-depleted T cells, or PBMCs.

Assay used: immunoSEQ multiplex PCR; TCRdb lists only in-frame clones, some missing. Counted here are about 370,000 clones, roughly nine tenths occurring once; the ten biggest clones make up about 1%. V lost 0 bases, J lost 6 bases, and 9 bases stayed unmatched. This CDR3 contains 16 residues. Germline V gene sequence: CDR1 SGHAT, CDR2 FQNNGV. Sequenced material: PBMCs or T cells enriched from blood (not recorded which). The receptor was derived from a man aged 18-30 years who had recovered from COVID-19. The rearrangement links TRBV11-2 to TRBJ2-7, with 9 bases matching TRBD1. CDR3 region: CASSLDPRQGESEQYF. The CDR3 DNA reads TGTGCCAGCAGCTTAGATCCCAGACAGGGGGAGAGCGAGCAGTACTTC.